This T cell receptor (beta chain) was documented in a study of T cells after somatic rescue of genetic block. Repertoires were generated with immunoSEQ multiplex PCR, while TCRdb's copy carries only in-frame clones and drops some. The repertoire holds 65,000 to 70,000 clones, with around 93% as singletons. Losses at the gene ends were 4 bases for V and 6 bases for J; bases not matched to a gene: 3. CDR1 is WNHNN and CDR2 is SYGVQD in the germline V gene (reference sequence). The CDR3 consists of 13 residues. The source material was peripheral blood mononuclear cells (PBMCs). This receptor was taken from a man in his forties. The rearrangement links TRBV10-1 to TRBJ2-1; 7 nucleotides align to TRBD1. CDR3 DNA: TGCGCCAGCAGTGTTTCAGGGGGCAATGAGCAGTTCTTC. It is translated as CASSVSGGNEQFF.